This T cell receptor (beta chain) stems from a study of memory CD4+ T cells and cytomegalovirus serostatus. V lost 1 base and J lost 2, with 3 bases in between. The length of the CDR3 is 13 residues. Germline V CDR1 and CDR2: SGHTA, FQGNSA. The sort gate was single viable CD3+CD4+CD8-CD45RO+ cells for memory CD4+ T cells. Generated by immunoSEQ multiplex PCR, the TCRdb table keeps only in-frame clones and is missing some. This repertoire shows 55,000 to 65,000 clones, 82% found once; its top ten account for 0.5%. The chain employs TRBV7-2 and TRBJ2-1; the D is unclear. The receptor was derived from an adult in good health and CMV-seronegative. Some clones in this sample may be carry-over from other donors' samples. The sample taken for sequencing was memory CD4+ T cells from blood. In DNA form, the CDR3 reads TGTGCCAGCAGCTTAGGGACCTACAATGAGCAGTTCTTC. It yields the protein CASSLGTYNEQFF.